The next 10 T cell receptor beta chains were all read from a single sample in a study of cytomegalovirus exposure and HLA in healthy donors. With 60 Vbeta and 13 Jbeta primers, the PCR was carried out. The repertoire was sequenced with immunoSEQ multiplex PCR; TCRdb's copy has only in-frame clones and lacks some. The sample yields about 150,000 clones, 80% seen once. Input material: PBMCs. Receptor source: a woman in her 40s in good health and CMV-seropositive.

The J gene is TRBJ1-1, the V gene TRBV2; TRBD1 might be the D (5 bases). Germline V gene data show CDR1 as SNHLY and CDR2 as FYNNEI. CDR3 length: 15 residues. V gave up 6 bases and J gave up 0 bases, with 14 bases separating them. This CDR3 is CASRQEKGMNTEAFF. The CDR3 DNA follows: TGTGCCAGCAGACAGGAAAAGGGTATGAACACTGAAGCTTTCTTT.

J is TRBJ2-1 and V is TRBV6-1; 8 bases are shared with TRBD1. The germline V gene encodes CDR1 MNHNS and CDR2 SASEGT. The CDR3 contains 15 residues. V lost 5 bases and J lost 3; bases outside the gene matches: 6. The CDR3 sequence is CASSTRQGLYNEQFF. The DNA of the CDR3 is TGTGCCAGCAGTACCAGACAGGGGCTCTACAATGAGCAGTTCTTC.

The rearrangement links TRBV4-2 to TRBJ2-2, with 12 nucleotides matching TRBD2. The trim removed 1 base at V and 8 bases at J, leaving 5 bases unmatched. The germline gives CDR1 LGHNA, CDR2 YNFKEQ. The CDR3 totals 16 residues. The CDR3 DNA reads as TGTGCCAGCAGCCAAGTGACTAGCGGGAGAGGTGGGGAGCTGTTTTTT. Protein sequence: CASSQVTSGRGGELFF.

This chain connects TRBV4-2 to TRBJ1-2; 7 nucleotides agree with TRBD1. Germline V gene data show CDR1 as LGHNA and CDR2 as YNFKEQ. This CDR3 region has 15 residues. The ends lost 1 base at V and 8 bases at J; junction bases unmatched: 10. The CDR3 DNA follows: TGTGCCAGCAGCCAAGGTGACAGGGAGGTTCGAGGCTACACCTTC. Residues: CASSQGDREVRGYTF.

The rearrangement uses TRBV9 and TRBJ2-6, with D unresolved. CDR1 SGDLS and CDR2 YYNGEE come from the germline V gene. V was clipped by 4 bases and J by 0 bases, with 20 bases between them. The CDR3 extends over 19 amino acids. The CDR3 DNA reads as TGTGCCAGCAGCCCCCGGCCTCAGACTCAGACCTCTGGGGCCAACGTCCTGACTTTC. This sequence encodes CASSPRPQTQTSGANVLTF.

CDR3 protein: CASKHKNTGELFF. As DNA, the CDR3 is TGTGCCAGCAAACATAAGAACACCGGGGAGCTGTTTTTT. The genes are TRBV2 and TRBJ2-2; D uncertain. Germline V gene lookup returns CDR1 SNHLY and CDR2 FYNNEI. V was trimmed by 7 bases and J by 1 base, leaving 7 bases between them. The CDR3 runs to 13 residues.

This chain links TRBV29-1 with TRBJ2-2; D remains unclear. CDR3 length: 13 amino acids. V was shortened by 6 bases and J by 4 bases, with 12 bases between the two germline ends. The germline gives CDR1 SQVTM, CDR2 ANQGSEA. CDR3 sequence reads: CSVRGSATGELFF. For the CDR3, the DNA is TGCAGCGTCCGAGGTTCTGCCACCGGGGAGCTGTTTTTT.

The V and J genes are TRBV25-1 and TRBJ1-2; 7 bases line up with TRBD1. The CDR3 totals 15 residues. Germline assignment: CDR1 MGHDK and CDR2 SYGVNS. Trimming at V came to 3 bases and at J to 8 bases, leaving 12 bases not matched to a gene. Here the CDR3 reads CASSDRAQGFQGYTF. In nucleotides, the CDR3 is TGTGCCAGCAGTGACCGAGCACAGGGGTTTCAAGGCTACACCTTC.

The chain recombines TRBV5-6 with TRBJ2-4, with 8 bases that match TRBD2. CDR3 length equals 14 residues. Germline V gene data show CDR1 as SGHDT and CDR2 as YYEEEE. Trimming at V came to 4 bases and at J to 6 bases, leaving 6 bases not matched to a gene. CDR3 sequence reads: CASSPREVGNIQYF. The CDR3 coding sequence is TGTGCCAGCAGCCCGCGGGAGGTCGGAAACATTCAGTACTTC.

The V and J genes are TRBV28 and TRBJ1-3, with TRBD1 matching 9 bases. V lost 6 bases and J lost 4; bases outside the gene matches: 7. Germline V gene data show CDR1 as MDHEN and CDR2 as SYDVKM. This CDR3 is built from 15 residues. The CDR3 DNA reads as TGTGCCAGCAGCCGAACAGGGGGCCGGGGAAACACCATATATTTT. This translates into CASSRTGGRGNTIYF.